The 14 T cell receptor beta chains reported below all come from one sample, sequenced in a study of blood T cell repertoires in COVID-19. Profiled with immunoSEQ multiplex PCR; TCRdb holds only in-frame clones, not every one. The sample carries 270,000 or so clones, under 90% recorded once. The source material was peripheral blood. These receptors all stem from a woman aged 50 to 65 who had recovered from COVID-19.

V and J are TRBV19 and TRBJ1-1; TRBD1 matches at 8 bases. Germline V CDR1 and CDR2: LNHDA, SQIVND (reference sequence). The trim removed 4 bases at V and 3 bases at J, leaving 4 bases unmatched. CDR3 length equals 14 residues. The CDR3 DNA follows: TGTGCCAGTAGTACGGACAGGGCCTACACTGAAGCTTTCTTT. It translates to CASSTDRAYTEAFF.

The rearrangement links TRBV19 to TRBJ2-1, with D possibly matching TRBD2 (6 bases). Trimming shortened V by 5 bases and J by 7 bases, and 15 bases separated the two germline ends. CDR3 length: 14 residues. Germline V CDR1 and CDR2: LNHDA, SQIVND (reference sequence). The CDR3 DNA is TGTGCCAGTAGTTCCTCGACTAGATTGAATGAGCAGTTCTTC. Its protein product is CASSSSTRLNEQFF.

The chain recombines TRBV7-2 with TRBJ2-3, with D unresolved. The CDR3 totals 15 residues. Trimming took off 1 base at V and 0 bases at J, with 8 bases between the two ends. CDR1 and CDR2 from the germline V gene are SGHTA and FQGNSA. The CDR3 coding sequence is TGTGCCAGCAGCTTAGACTACTTAAGCACAGATACGCAGTATTTT. Protein: CASSLDYLSTDTQYF. Variable domain in full (rest from reference TRBV7-2 and TRBJ2-3): GAGVSQSPSNKVTEKGKDVELRCDPISGHTALYWYRQSLGQGLEFLIYFQGNSAPDKSGLPSDRFSAERTGGSVSTLTIQRTQQEDSAVYLCASSLDYLSTDTQYFGPGTRLTVL.

This rearrangement joins TRBV15 to TRBJ2-7; 10 positions match TRBD1. The CDR3 length is 13 residues. V was clipped by 6 bases and J by 2 bases; unmatched bases: 1. From germline, CDR1 is LNHNV and CDR2 YYDKDF (reference sequence). The CDR3 sequence is CATRGTGAYEQYF. The CDR3 DNA reads as TGTGCCACCAGAGGGACAGGGGCCTACGAGCAGTACTTC.

This clone was observed a handful of times. This chain connects TRBV6-2 or TRBV6-3 to TRBJ1-6; weak D call: TRBD1 (6 bases). Trimming removed 5 bases from V and 2 bases from J, with 10 bases in between. This CDR3 spans 15 amino acids. Per germline, CDR1 MNHEY and CDR2 SVGEGT. The CDR3 protein is CASSLQGTYNSPLHF. CDR3 DNA: TGTGCCAGCAGTCTCCAGGGGACCTATAATTCACCCCTCCACTTT.

This sequence joins TRBV5-4 and TRBJ1-4; no clear D gene. V shed 4 bases and J shed 2 bases, with 12 bases lying between them. The germline V gene encodes CDR1 SGHNT and CDR2 YYREEE (reference sequence). CDR3 size: 15 residues. The CDR3 DNA reads as TGTGCCAGCAGCCGCAGACTGTCCACTAATGAAAAACTGTTTTTT. Its protein is CASSRRLSTNEKLFF.

The CDR3 protein is CASSASQGGGQDYEQYF. In DNA form, the CDR3 reads TGTGCCAGCAGCGCTTCACAGGGAGGGGGACAAGACTACGAGCAGTACTTC. The chain employs TRBV9 and TRBJ2-7; perhaps TRBD2 as D (7 bases). Deletions cut 3 bases from V and 3 bases from J, with 22 bases between. This CDR3 contains 17 residues. CDR1 and CDR2 (germline): SGDLS, YYNGEE.

This sequence joins TRBV28 and TRBJ1-2, with D unclear. The CDR3 is 15 amino acids. V was pared by 2 bases and J by 2 bases, with 12 bases between. Germline V CDR1 and CDR2: MDHEN, SYDVKM. This CDR3 reads CASSLQAQINYGYTF. In DNA form, the CDR3 reads TGTGCCAGCAGTTTACAGGCCCAAATCAACTATGGCTACACCTTC.

The chain carries TRBV14 and TRBJ1-2; a possible D gene is TRBD1 (6 bases). V shed 7 bases and J shed 6 bases, with 18 bases lying between them. The CDR3 sequence is 14 residues long. The germline V gene has CDR1 SGHDN and CDR2 FVKESK. CDR3 in DNA: TGTGCCAGCAATCAGGGGTCCTCCTATAATGGCTACACCTTC. This encodes CASNQGSSYNGYTF.

The chain links TRBV18 to TRBJ1-1; no clear D. With 3 bases removed from V and 0 bases from J, the gap between germline ends came to 5 bases. The CDR3 contains 13 residues. Germline CDR1 and CDR2: KGHSH and LQKENI. CDR3 loop: CASSPGMNTEAFF. The CDR3 DNA follows: TGTGCCAGCTCACCCGGGATGAACACTGAAGCTTTCTTT. Full variable domain (remainder filled in from reference TRBV18 and TRBJ1-1): NAGVMQNPRHLVRRRGQEARLRCSPMKGHSHVYWYRQLPEEGLKFMVYLQKENIIDESGMPKERFSAEFPKEGPSILRIQQVVRGDSAAYFCASSPGMNTEAFFGQGTRLTVV.

The chain combines TRBV28 with TRBJ2-7, with TRBD2 identical over 7 bases. This CDR3 is built from 15 residues. Germline trimming cut 3 bases from V and 5 bases from J; bases unmatched to any gene: 10. The germline V gene encodes CDR1 MDHEN and CDR2 SYDVKM. CDR3 bases: TGTGCCAGCAGTTTTTATGCGGGAGAGGACCACGAGCAGTACTTC. It translates to CASSFYAGEDHEQYF.

Only one count was recorded for this clone. The rearrangement uses TRBV7-6 and TRBJ2-7; D gene uncertain. CDR1 SGHVS and CDR2 FNYEAQ come from the germline V gene. The CDR3 is made up of 15 amino acids. V was cut by 0 bases and J by 0 bases, with 9 bases left in between. CDR3 sequence (DNA): TGTGCCAGCAGCTTAGCGCCGGAGAGCTCCTACGAGCAGTACTTC. This codes for CASSLAPESSYEQYF.

V is TRBV18 and J is TRBJ2-2; D might be TRBD2 (5 bases). The CDR3 consists of 14 residues. V was cut by 3 bases and J by 8 bases, with 13 bases left in between. Germline CDR1 and CDR2: KGHSH and LQKENI. The CDR3 DNA is TGTGCCAGCTCACCGGGCTCCCCGGGAGGGGAGCTGTTTTTT. The encoded protein is CASSPGSPGGELFF. The entire variable domain, with the rest obtained from reference TRBV18 and TRBJ2-2, is as follows: NAGVMQNPRHLVRRRGQEARLRCSPMKGHSHVYWYRQLPEEGLKFMVYLQKENIIDESGMPKERFSAEFPKEGPSILRIQQVVRGDSAAYFCASSPGSPGGELFFGEGSRLTVL.

This chain connects TRBV4-1 to TRBJ2-3, with 8 bases identical to TRBD1. Germline CDR1 reads MGHRA; CDR2 reads YSYEKL. Trimming removed 4 bases from V and 0 bases from J; junction bases left unmatched: 3. The CDR3 is 15 residues long. As DNA, the CDR3 is TGCGCCAGCAGCCGCCGGGACAGGAGCACAGATACGCAGTATTTT. Residues: CASSRRDRSTDTQYF.